Listed below are T cell receptor beta chains from one sample, sequenced in a study of cytotoxic CD8 clonotypes in ibrutinib-treated CLL. The method was immunoSEQ multiplex PCR; TCRdb's version includes in-frame clones alone and lacks a portion of them. Of 53,000 or so clones detected, 50% to 60% appear once; the ten largest clones hold about 24%. The starting material was PBMCs, obtained at disease progression, from a patient treated with ibrutinib. The receptor source for this set is a human donor with chronic lymphocytic leukemia. The CDR3 runs from the conserved cysteine through the conserved F or W. Each record gives: CDR3 DNA, CDR3 protein, D gene, J gene, V gene, CDR3 length, clone size. A D gene is named only where the DNA matches it firmly. The size of a clone is reported for some rows only, either as once, few or many, or as a class for expanded clones.

CDR3 DNA: TGTGCCACCAGCAGAGAGGAGCCAGGCAAGTACAATGAGCAGTTCTTC
CDR3 protein: CATSREEPGKYNEQFF
D gene: .
J gene: TRBJ2-1
V gene: TRBV15
CDR3 length: 16
clone size: .

CDR3 DNA: TGTGCCAGCAGCCTTGGGTACCAAGAGACCCAGTACTTC
CDR3 protein: CASSLGYQETQYF
D gene: .
J gene: TRBJ2-5
V gene: TRBV6-1
CDR3 length: 13
clone size: .

CDR3 DNA: TGTGCCAGCAGCTTAGCGCAACGATCCTACGAGCAGTACTTC
CDR3 protein: CASSLAQRSYEQYF
D gene: .
J gene: TRBJ2-7
V gene: TRBV7-9
CDR3 length: 14
clone size: few

CDR3 DNA: TGTGCCAATATGATAGACAGGGGGGACACTGAAGCTTTCTTT
CDR3 protein: CANMIDRGDTEAFF
D gene: TRBD1
J gene: TRBJ1-1
V gene: TRBV2
CDR3 length: 14
clone size: .

CDR3 DNA: TGTGCCAGCCGACGGGCGGGGGGCTATGGCTACACCTTC
CDR3 protein: CASRRAGGYGYTF
D gene: .
J gene: TRBJ1-2
V gene: TRBV5-6
CDR3 length: 13
clone size: once

CDR3 DNA: TGCAGCGTGGATTCAAATTCGGTGGGGACCTTC
CDR3 protein: CSVDSNSVGTF
D gene: .
J gene: TRBJ1-2
V gene: TRBV29-1
CDR3 length: 11
clone size: .

CDR3 DNA: TGCGCCAGCACACCGGGACAGGTCCCCTACGAGCAGTACTTC
CDR3 protein: CASTPGQVPYEQYF
D gene: TRBD1
J gene: TRBJ2-7
V gene: TRBV5-1
CDR3 length: 14
clone size: .

CDR3 DNA: TGTGCCAGCAAAAGACAGGGAAATGAAAAACTGTTTTTT
CDR3 protein: CASKRQGNEKLFF
D gene: TRBD1
J gene: TRBJ1-4
V gene: TRBV2
CDR3 length: 13
clone size: .

CDR3 DNA: TGCAGCGTGCCCGGGCGCCCCGGGGAGCAGTACTTC
CDR3 protein: CSVPGRPGEQYF
D gene: .
J gene: TRBJ2-7
V gene: TRBV29-1
CDR3 length: 12
clone size: once

CDR3 DNA: TGTGCCAGCAGCGCGGAGGGGACGGACATCACAGATACGCAGTATTTT
CDR3 protein: CASSAEGTDITDTQYF
D gene: .
J gene: TRBJ2-3
V gene: TRBV9
CDR3 length: 16
clone size: .

CDR3 DNA: TGTGCCAGCAGCACTGGACGGGCCTACGAGCAGTACTTC
CDR3 protein: CASSTGRAYEQYF
D gene: .
J gene: TRBJ2-7
V gene: TRBV7-2
CDR3 length: 13
clone size: .

CDR3 DNA: TGCGCCAGCAGCTTACAGGGGGCAGGGACAGATACGCAGTATTTT
CDR3 protein: CASSLQGAGTDTQYF
D gene: TRBD1
J gene: TRBJ2-3
V gene: TRBV4-3
CDR3 length: 15
clone size: .

CDR3 DNA: TGTGCCAGCAGAAAAGGGGATCGTGAGCAGTTCTTC
CDR3 protein: CASRKGDREQFF
D gene: .
J gene: TRBJ2-1
V gene: TRBV2
CDR3 length: 12
clone size: .

CDR3 DNA: TGTGCCAGTAGCCCGGGGACTAGCGTCTTCGGAGATACGCAGTATTTT
CDR3 protein: CASSPGTSVFGDTQYF
D gene: TRBD2
J gene: TRBJ2-3
V gene: TRBV19
CDR3 length: 16
clone size: .

CDR3 DNA: TGTGCCAGCAGCTCTAGCGGGGGAAACGAGCAGTACTTC
CDR3 protein: CASSSSGGNEQYF
D gene: TRBD2
J gene: TRBJ2-7
V gene: TRBV7-2
CDR3 length: 13
clone size: .

CDR3 DNA: TGTGCCAGCAGCTATTCCCTCGGGGGCTACGAGCAGTACTTC
CDR3 protein: CASSYSLGGYEQYF
D gene: .
J gene: TRBJ2-7
V gene: TRBV7-2
CDR3 length: 14
clone size: .

CDR3 DNA: TGCGCCAGCGCATGGGGGACTAGCGGGTCCTACGAGCAGTACTTC
CDR3 protein: CASAWGTSGSYEQYF
D gene: TRBD2
J gene: TRBJ2-7
V gene: TRBV4-1
CDR3 length: 15
clone size: .

CDR3 DNA: TGTGCCAGCAGCCAAGATGTGACCGGGGAGCTGTTTTTT
CDR3 protein: CASSQDVTGELFF
D gene: .
J gene: TRBJ2-2
V gene: TRBV4-2
CDR3 length: 13
clone size: .

CDR3 DNA: TGTGCCAGCACCAATCTCGGGGACAGCTCCTACGAGCAGTACTTC
CDR3 protein: CASTNLGDSSYEQYF
D gene: TRBD1
J gene: TRBJ2-7
V gene: TRBV28
CDR3 length: 15
clone size: .

CDR3 DNA: TGTGCCAGCAGCCAAGATGGGACTAGCGGTTACAATGAGCAGTTCTTC
CDR3 protein: CASSQDGTSGYNEQFF
D gene: TRBD2
J gene: TRBJ2-1
V gene: TRBV4-2
CDR3 length: 16
clone size: .

CDR3 DNA: TGCGCCAGCAGCTCCGGGGGGGGCGAGCAGTACTTC
CDR3 protein: CASSSGGGEQYF
D gene: TRBD2
J gene: TRBJ2-7
V gene: TRBV5-1
CDR3 length: 12
clone size: .

CDR3 DNA: TGTGCCACCAGCAGGCAGGGGTCCCACGAGCAGTACTTC
CDR3 protein: CATSRQGSHEQYF
D gene: .
J gene: TRBJ2-7
V gene: TRBV15
CDR3 length: 13
clone size: few

CDR3 DNA: TGTGCCAGCAGTTTGGCCAGGGGGGGGAACACTGAAGCTTTCTTT
CDR3 protein: CASSLARGGNTEAFF
D gene: TRBD1
J gene: TRBJ1-1
V gene: TRBV28
CDR3 length: 15
clone size: .

CDR3 DNA: TGTGCCAGCAACAGGGATCGCTCCTACGAGCAGTACTTC
CDR3 protein: CASNRDRSYEQYF
D gene: .
J gene: TRBJ2-7
V gene: TRBV21-1
CDR3 length: 13
clone size: .

CDR3 DNA: TGTGCCAGCAGCCAAACGGCGGTGACCCAAGAGACCCAGTACTTC
CDR3 protein: CASSQTAVTQETQYF
D gene: .
J gene: TRBJ2-5
V gene: TRBV11-3
CDR3 length: 15
clone size: .

CDR3 DNA: TGTGCCAGCAGCCAAGTTGGAGGGGGCACAGATACGCAGTATTTT
CDR3 protein: CASSQVGGGTDTQYF
D gene: .
J gene: TRBJ2-3
V gene: TRBV4-2
CDR3 length: 15
clone size: few

CDR3 DNA: TGTGCCAGCTCACCCGAGCTAGCGGGAGCCTACAATGAGCAGTTCTTC
CDR3 protein: CASSPELAGAYNEQFF
D gene: TRBD2
J gene: TRBJ2-1
V gene: TRBV18
CDR3 length: 16
clone size: .

CDR3 DNA: TGTGCCAGCAGCCCACCCGGGACCTATGGCTACACCTTC
CDR3 protein: CASSPPGTYGYTF
D gene: .
J gene: TRBJ1-2
V gene: TRBV28
CDR3 length: 13
clone size: .

CDR3 DNA: TGTGCCTGGAGTCGGGGCGGGGGACCTTCTGGAAACACCATATATTTT
CDR3 protein: CAWSRGGGPSGNTIYF
D gene: .
J gene: TRBJ1-3
V gene: TRBV30
CDR3 length: 16
clone size: many

CDR3 DNA: TGCGCCAGCAGCATTAGCGGGGGCCGCACAGATACGCAGTATTTT
CDR3 protein: CASSISGGRTDTQYF
D gene: TRBD2
J gene: TRBJ2-3
V gene: TRBV5-1
CDR3 length: 15
clone size: .

CDR3 DNA: TGTGCCAGCAGTTGGGCGGACAATCAGCCCCAGCATTTT
CDR3 protein: CASSWADNQPQHF
D gene: .
J gene: TRBJ1-5
V gene: TRBV27
CDR3 length: 13
clone size: .

CDR3 DNA: TGTGCCAGCAGCCTTCAAGTCGGGGGTACCCTCACAGATACGCAGTATTTT
CDR3 protein: CASSLQVGGTLTDTQYF
D gene: .
J gene: TRBJ2-3
V gene: TRBV9
CDR3 length: 17
clone size: .

CDR3 DNA: TGTGCCAGCAGTCAACAGGGGGGTGGAACTGAAGCTTTCTTT
CDR3 protein: CASSQQGGGTEAFF
D gene: TRBD1
J gene: TRBJ1-1
V gene: TRBV6-6
CDR3 length: 14
clone size: few

CDR3 DNA: TGTGCCAGCCGGGACGTTCCCTCTAACTATGGCTACACCTTC
CDR3 protein: CASRDVPSNYGYTF
D gene: .
J gene: TRBJ1-2
V gene: TRBV6-5
CDR3 length: 14
clone size: few

CDR3 DNA: TGTGCCAGCAGCTTAGGGGATAGACGGTTCAATCAGCCCCAGCATTTT
CDR3 protein: CASSLGDRRFNQPQHF
D gene: .
J gene: TRBJ1-5
V gene: TRBV7-8
CDR3 length: 16
clone size: .

CDR3 DNA: TGTGCCAGCAGTTTCGGGACAGACCCCCGGGGGACCCAGTACTTC
CDR3 protein: CASSFGTDPRGTQYF
D gene: TRBD1
J gene: TRBJ2-5
V gene: TRBV5-4
CDR3 length: 15
clone size: .

CDR3 DNA: TGTGCCAGCAGTCCCGGGGAGGGGAACTACAATGAGCAGTTCTTC
CDR3 protein: CASSPGEGNYNEQFF
D gene: TRBD2
J gene: TRBJ2-1
V gene: TRBV28
CDR3 length: 15
clone size: few

CDR3 DNA: TGTGCCAGCAGAACAGGGTTCACAGATACGCAGTATTTT
CDR3 protein: CASRTGFTDTQYF
D gene: .
J gene: TRBJ2-3
V gene: TRBV27
CDR3 length: 13
clone size: .

CDR3 DNA: TGTGCCAGCAGCTTGTCAGGGGGAGTCTATGGCTACACCTTC
CDR3 protein: CASSLSGGVYGYTF
D gene: TRBD1
J gene: TRBJ1-2
V gene: TRBV5-6
CDR3 length: 14
clone size: few

CDR3 DNA: TGTGCCAGTAGTTCCCAACAGGGTTCCTATAATTCACCCCTCCACTTT
CDR3 protein: CASSSQQGSYNSPLHF
D gene: .
J gene: TRBJ1-6
V gene: TRBV19
CDR3 length: 16
clone size: .

CDR3 DNA: TGCAGCGTTGAAGGGACAGAAGGGTCCTACGAGCAGTACTTC
CDR3 protein: CSVEGTEGSYEQYF
D gene: .
J gene: TRBJ2-7
V gene: TRBV29-1
CDR3 length: 14
clone size: .

CDR3 DNA: TGTGCCAGCAGCGTAGGGGGACTAGCGGGGGCGGAGACCCAGTACTTC
CDR3 protein: CASSVGGLAGAETQYF
D gene: TRBD2
J gene: TRBJ2-5
V gene: TRBV9
CDR3 length: 16
clone size: .

CDR3 DNA: TGCGCCAGCAGCCCAGGGACTGTCACAGATACGCAGTATTTT
CDR3 protein: CASSPGTVTDTQYF
D gene: .
J gene: TRBJ2-3
V gene: TRBV5-1
CDR3 length: 14
clone size: few

CDR3 DNA: TGTGCCAGCAGCCTCGGACCTTCCTACGAGCAGTACTTC
CDR3 protein: CASSLGPSYEQYF
D gene: .
J gene: TRBJ2-7
V gene: TRBV6-5
CDR3 length: 13
clone size: .

CDR3 DNA: TGTGCCAGTAGTATACGGACAGGAGTGTACGAGCAGTACTTC
CDR3 protein: CASSIRTGVYEQYF
D gene: TRBD1
J gene: TRBJ2-7
V gene: TRBV19
CDR3 length: 14
clone size: .

CDR3 DNA: TGCGCCAGCAGCCGAAAAGTTCCGGGGCAGGGGAGTAATTCACCCCTCCACTTT
CDR3 protein: CASSRKVPGQGSNSPLHF
D gene: .
J gene: TRBJ1-6
V gene: TRBV4-1
CDR3 length: 18
clone size: .

CDR3 DNA: TGTGCCAGTAGCGAAGGGATAGTATACGAGCAGTACTTC
CDR3 protein: CASSEGIVYEQYF
D gene: .
J gene: TRBJ2-7
V gene: TRBV19
CDR3 length: 13
clone size: .

CDR3 DNA: TGCGCCAGCAGCCAGATTAGTACCGGGGAGCTGTTTTTT
CDR3 protein: CASSQISTGELFF
D gene: .
J gene: TRBJ2-2
V gene: TRBV4-1
CDR3 length: 13
clone size: few

CDR3 DNA: TGTGCCAGCAACCACCGCGGGGCCTTAGACTATGGCTACACCTTC
CDR3 protein: CASNHRGALDYGYTF
D gene: .
J gene: TRBJ1-2
V gene: TRBV6-5
CDR3 length: 15
clone size: .

CDR3 DNA: TGTGCCAGCTCACGGACGGGATTTAATGAGCAGTTCTTC
CDR3 protein: CASSRTGFNEQFF
D gene: .
J gene: TRBJ2-1
V gene: TRBV18
CDR3 length: 13
clone size: .

CDR3 DNA: TGTGCCAGCTCACCAATCCGGGGGTCCGGGGAGCTGTTTTTT
CDR3 protein: CASSPIRGSGELFF
D gene: .
J gene: TRBJ2-2
V gene: TRBV18
CDR3 length: 14
clone size: .

CDR3 DNA: TGCGCCAGCAGCGCTGGACTAGCGGTAGGCACAGATACGCAGTATTTT
CDR3 protein: CASSAGLAVGTDTQYF
D gene: TRBD2
J gene: TRBJ2-3
V gene: TRBV5-1
CDR3 length: 16
clone size: few

CDR3 DNA: TGTGCCAGCAGTAACCCGCGTACTAACTACTACAATGAGCAGTTCTTC
CDR3 protein: CASSNPRTNYYNEQFF
D gene: .
J gene: TRBJ2-1
V gene: TRBV2
CDR3 length: 16
clone size: .

CDR3 DNA: TGTGCCAGCAGTTTATCACCTAGCGGGAGAGAGACCCAGTACTTC
CDR3 protein: CASSLSPSGRETQYF
D gene: TRBD2
J gene: TRBJ2-5
V gene: TRBV27
CDR3 length: 15
clone size: once

CDR3 DNA: TGCAGCGTTGAACGACAAGAGCGAGACAATGAGCAGTTCTTC
CDR3 protein: CSVERQERDNEQFF
D gene: .
J gene: TRBJ2-1
V gene: TRBV29-1
CDR3 length: 14
clone size: .